This section outlines one T cell receptor (beta chain) sequence together with its context. Sequence at one end of the junction differs from germline and may be a read error. This entry belongs to a study of regulatory T cells in long-lasting Graves disease. Time point described: persistent/refractory GD, antithyroid drugs over 5 years with positive TRAb. From PBMCs, RNA was extracted and then used to make the TCR library. The CDR3 length is 18 residues. Building of the TCR beta libraries involved iRepertoire HTBI primers and Arm-PCR of CDR3 regions. TCRdb re-derived calls from the multiplex PCR reads in MiXCR, one entry per CDR3 protein. The sample holds 650,000 to 850,000 distinct CDR3 sequences, about 32% seen once.

The starting material was peripheral blood mononuclear cells (PBMCs), obtained when the disease was refractory, from a patient treated with antithyroid drugs. The chain links TRBV12-3 or TRBV12-4 to TRBJ2-7, with TRBD2 matching 8 bases. This TCR was recovered from a female donor with Graves disease. The CDR3 loop is CASSSPGLDGPSSYKQYF. Here the CDR3 DNA reads TGTGCCAGCAGTTCCCCGGGACTAGACGGTCCGAGCTCCTACAAGCAGTACTTC.